This entry lists 21 T cell receptor beta chains sequenced from one sample in a study of identical twins. TCRdb analysed the 5' RACE reads with MiXCR anew, one entry per CDR3 protein. The sample consists of fewer than 900,000 distinct CDR3 sequences, roughly 20% of them appearing once. These records were also assigned to another study, of T cells expressing NK-cell markers.

The sequenced sample consisted of PBMCs. All receptors derive from a young woman in good health.

This clonotype has a handful of counts. The V gene is TRBV27, the J gene TRBJ2-7, with TRBD2 identical over 7 bases. Germline assignment: CDR1 MNHEY and CDR2 SMNVEV (reference sequence). V was pared by 6 bases and J by 1 base, with 6 bases of the junction left unmatched. The CDR3 totals 14 residues. The CDR3 nucleotides read TGTGCCAGCAGACTAGACGGGGGGTCCTACGAGCAGTACTTC. This sequence encodes CASRLDGGSYEQYF.

This sequence joins TRBV3-1 and TRBJ2-7, with D unclear. Germline CDR1 LGHDT, CDR2 YNNKEL (reference sequence). The CDR3 loop spans 12 amino acids. Trimming removed 2 bases at V and 7 bases at J, with 9 bases between. The CDR3 loop is CASSQPVGEQYF. The DNA for the CDR3 is TGTGCCAGCAGCCAACCCGTTGGAGAGCAGTACTTC.

This clonotype appeared a few times. V is TRBV5-1 and J is TRBJ2-3, with D possibly being TRBD2 (6 bases). V lost 4 bases and J 3 bases, leaving 9 bases between the germline ends. The CDR3 contains 13 residues. The germline V gene has CDR1 SGHRS and CDR2 YFSETQ. CDR3 in amino acids: CASSNGTTDTQYF. CDR3 in DNA: TGCGCCAGCAGCAACGGGACTACAGATACGCAGTATTTT. The variable domain in full, completed from reference TRBV5-1 and TRBJ2-3, reads KAGVTQTPRYLIKTRGQQVTLSCSPISGHRSVSWYQQTPGQGLQFLFEYFSETQRNKGNFPGRFSGRQFSNSRSEMNVSTLELGDSALYLCASSNGTTDTQYFGPGTRLTVL.

This sequence joins TRBV6-2 or TRBV6-3 and TRBJ1-5, with D maybe TRBD1 (5 bases). V lost 8 bases and J lost 7, with 18 bases in between. Germline V gene sequence: CDR1 MNHEY, CDR2 SVGEGT. CDR3 length equals 14 residues. CDR3 residues: CASPRQGIKQPQHF. DNA of the CDR3: TGTGCCAGCCCTCGGCAGGGCATAAAGCAGCCCCAGCATTTT.

This clonotype occurred a few times. The gene calls are TRBV9 and TRBJ2-1; 14 bases align to TRBD2. CDR1 is SGDLS and CDR2 is YYNGEE in the germline V gene. CDR3 length: 17 residues. V lost 6 bases to trimming and J lost 4 bases; unmatched junction nucleotides: 9. In DNA form, the CDR3 reads TGTGCCAGCACCGGGGGACTAGCGGGGGCCAGTTACAATGAGCAGTTCTTC. Amino acids: CASTGGLAGASYNEQFF.

In this sample, this clonotype turned up a few times. The chain joins TRBV4-2 to TRBJ2-1; a possible D gene is TRBD1 (6 bases). Germline V lookup: CDR1 LGHNA, CDR2 YNFKEQ. There are 15 residues in the CDR3. The ends were cut back, 2 bases at V and 2 bases at J, with 10 bases in the middle. The CDR3 DNA reads TGTGCCAGCAGCCAACCGGACAGAACCTACAATGAGCAGTTCTTC. As protein: CASSQPDRTYNEQFF.

This rearrangement joins TRBV3-1 to TRBJ1-2; D ambiguous. The CDR3 length is 12 residues. CDR1 and CDR2 from the germline V gene are LGHDT and YNNKEL (reference sequence). Trimming cost V 2 bases and J 14 bases, with 15 bases left between them. The CDR3 nucleotides are TGTGCCAGCAGCCAATCTTCTGCAGGACGGACCTTC. Encoded protein: CASSQSSAGRTF.

This clonotype was observed a few times. The chain employs TRBV5-1 and TRBJ2-7; no reliable D call. This CDR3 comprises 15 residues. V was clipped by 0 bases and J by 6 bases, with 16 bases between them. The germline gives CDR1 SGHRS, CDR2 YFSETQ. The CDR3 loop reads CASSLAELLRGEQYF. The CDR3 DNA reads TGCGCCAGCAGCTTGGCCGAGCTACTCCGAGGCGAGCAGTACTTC.

This clonotype has only a few counts. The chain uses TRBV7-2 and TRBJ2-3; D is unclear. This CDR3 spans 14 amino acids. Deletions cut 3 bases from V and 4 bases from J, with 11 bases between. Germline lookup yields CDR1 SGHTA and CDR2 FQGNSA. CDR3 in amino acids: CASSFNTVSDTQYF. CDR3 bases: TGTGCCAGCAGCTTTAATACCGTTTCAGATACGCAGTATTTT.

This clonotype has a handful of counts. The chain has TRBV20-1 and TRBJ2-7, with a possible D match to TRBD2 (5 bases). The CDR3 sequence is 14 residues long. Germline V lookup: CDR1 DFQATT, CDR2 SNEGSKA (reference sequence). V was shortened by 3 bases and J by 4 bases, with 16 bases between the two germline ends. This chain's CDR3 is CSASSGKVGYEQYF. CDR3 nucleotide sequence: TGCAGTGCTAGCTCCGGGAAAGTAGGTTACGAGCAGTACTTC.

Points on this clonotype: At one boundary the junction diverges from the germline segment, which might be a read error. The chain links TRBV6-1 to TRBJ2-5, with 7 nucleotides matching TRBD1. This CDR3 region has 14 residues. Germline-derived CDR1 and CDR2 are MNHNS and SASEGT. For the CDR3, the DNA is TGTACCAGCAGCCCGAGACAGGGCCAAGAGACCCAGTACTTC. Its protein product is CTSSPRQGQETQYF.

The rearrangement joins TRBV5-6 to TRBJ2-1, with 7 bases identical to TRBD2. V lost 1 base to trimming and J lost 12 bases; unmatched junction nucleotides: 10. CDR1 and CDR2 (germline): SGHDT, YYEEEE. The CDR3 covers 14 residues. CDR3: CASSLLRDYLRQFF. The CDR3 coding sequence is TGTGCCAGCAGCTTGCTGAGGGACTACCTCCGGCAGTTCTTC. Drawing the rest from reference TRBV5-6 and TRBJ2-1, the complete variable domain is DAGVTQSPTHLIKTRGQQVTLRCSPKSGHDTVSWYQQALGQGPQFIFQYYEEEERQRGNFPDRFSGHQFPNYSSELNVNALLLGDSALYLCASSLLRDYLRQFFGPGTRLTVL.

The table lists this clonotype with a few counts. This chain connects TRBV5-5 to TRBJ2-2, with D perhaps given as TRBD1 or TRBD2 (6 bases each). This CDR3 spans 14 amino acids. Per the germline V gene, CDR1 is SGHKS and CDR2 is YYEKEE (reference sequence). Trimming removed 3 bases at V and 6 bases at J, with 12 bases between. This chain's CDR3 is CASSSQGLAGELFF. In nucleotides, the CDR3 is TGTGCCAGCAGCTCACAGGGACTCGCCGGGGAGCTGTTTTTT.

V and J are TRBV13 and TRBJ2-7, with 12 nucleotides matching TRBD2. CDR1 and CDR2 from the germline V gene are PRHDT and FYEKMQ (reference sequence). CDR3 length equals 14 residues. Trimming at V came to 5 bases and at J to 7 bases, leaving 6 bases not matched to a gene. DNA for the CDR3: TGTGCCAGCAGCCTGACTAGCGGGGGCTGGGAGCAGTACTTC. As protein: CASSLTSGGWEQYF.

This chain connects TRBV20-1 to TRBJ2-5; TRBD2 is a possible D gene (5 bases). Trimming took 1 base from V and 1 from J, leaving 7 bases between them. The CDR3 extends over 13 amino acids. CDR1 is DFQATT, CDR2 SNEGSKA, per germline (reference sequence). The CDR3 here is CSARAAGQETQYF. The CDR3 bases are TGCAGTGCTAGAGCCGCGGGCCAAGAGACCCAGTACTTC.

This clonotype was found a few times. The chain joins TRBV6-2 or TRBV6-3 to TRBJ1-1; 7 nucleotides match TRBD1. There are 14 residues in the CDR3. J lost 4 bases, V lost 2 bases, and 4 bases had no gene match. Germline V gene data show CDR1 as MNHEY and CDR2 as SVGEGT. CDR3 DNA sequence: TGTGCCAGCAGTTACCGACAGGGTAGCACTGAAGCTTTCTTT. It specifies CASSYRQGSTEAFF.

This clonotype occurred many times. A junction boundary mismatches the germline segment, possibly from a read error. The rearrangement joins TRBV5-1 to TRBJ2-7; the match to TRBD1 covers 7 bases. This CDR3 has 14 amino acids. Per germline, CDR1 SGHRS and CDR2 YFSETQ. DNA for the CDR3: TGTGCCAGCAGCCTCGGGACAGACTCCTACGAGCAGTACTTC. Encoded protein: CASSLGTDSYEQYF.

This clonotype was observed many times. The chain carries TRBV13 and TRBJ2-3; tentative D call: TRBD1 (5 bases). This CDR3 is built from 14 residues. Deletions cut 4 bases from V and 4 bases from J, with 12 bases between. Germline CDR1 and CDR2: PRHDT and FYEKMQ (reference sequence). CDR3 residues: CASSSIQAPDTQYF. Written as DNA, the CDR3 is TGTGCCAGCAGCTCGATACAGGCCCCAGATACGCAGTATTTT.

The CDR3: CSVGRGGEQFF. Written as DNA, the CDR3 is TGCAGTGTCGGACGGGGAGGTGAGCAGTTCTTC. This chain joins TRBV20-1 and TRBJ2-1, with D possibly TRBD2 on 6 matching bases. The CDR3 has 11 amino acids. Deletions cut 7 bases from V and 9 bases from J, with 13 bases between. CDR1 DFQATT and CDR2 SNEGSKA come from the germline V gene (reference sequence).

This clonotype was counted between two and nine times. This chain links TRBV20-1 with TRBJ2-3, with D possibly TRBD2 on 6 matching bases. Germline V CDR1 and CDR2: DFQATT, SNEGSKA (reference sequence). V lost 3 bases, J lost 4 bases, and 14 bases lay in between. The length of the CDR3 is 14 residues. CDR3 residues: CSASHRGTADTQYF. Written as DNA, the CDR3 is TGCAGTGCTAGTCATCGCGGGACGGCAGATACGCAGTATTTT.

The chain uses TRBV20-1 and TRBJ2-3; 13 bases match TRBD2. This CDR3 contains 14 residues. V gave up 6 bases and J gave up 6 bases; unmatched junction bases: 6. Germline lookup yields CDR1 DFQATT and CDR2 SNEGSKA (reference sequence). CDR3: CSAGLAGAPDTQYF. The CDR3 DNA reads as TGCAGTGCAGGACTAGCGGGAGCCCCCGATACGCAGTATTTT.